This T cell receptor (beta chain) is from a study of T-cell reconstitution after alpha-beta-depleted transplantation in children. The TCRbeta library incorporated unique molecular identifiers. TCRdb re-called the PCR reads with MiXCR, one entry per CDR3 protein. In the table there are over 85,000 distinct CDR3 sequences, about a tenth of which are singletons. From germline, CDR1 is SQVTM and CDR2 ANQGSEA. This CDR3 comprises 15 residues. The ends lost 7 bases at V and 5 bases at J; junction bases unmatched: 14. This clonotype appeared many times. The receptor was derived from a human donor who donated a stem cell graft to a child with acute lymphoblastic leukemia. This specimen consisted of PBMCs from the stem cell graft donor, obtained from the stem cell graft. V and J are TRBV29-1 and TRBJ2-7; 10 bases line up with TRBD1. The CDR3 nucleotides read TGCAGCGCTTACTCCCCGGGACAGGGGCTCAACGAGCAGTACTTC. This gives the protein CSAYSPGQGLNEQYF.